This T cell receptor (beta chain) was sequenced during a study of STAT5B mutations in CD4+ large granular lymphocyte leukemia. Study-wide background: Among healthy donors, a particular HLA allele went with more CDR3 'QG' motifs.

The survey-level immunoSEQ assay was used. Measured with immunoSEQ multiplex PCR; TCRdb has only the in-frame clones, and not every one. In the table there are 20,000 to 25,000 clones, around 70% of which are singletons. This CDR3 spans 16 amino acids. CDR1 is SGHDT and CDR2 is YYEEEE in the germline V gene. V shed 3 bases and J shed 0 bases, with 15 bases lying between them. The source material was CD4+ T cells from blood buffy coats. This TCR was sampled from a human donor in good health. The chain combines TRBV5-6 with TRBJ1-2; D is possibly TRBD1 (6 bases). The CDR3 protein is CASSSLLDRANYGYTF. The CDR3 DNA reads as TGTGCCAGCAGCTCCCTTTTGGACAGAGCTAACTATGGCTACACCTTC.